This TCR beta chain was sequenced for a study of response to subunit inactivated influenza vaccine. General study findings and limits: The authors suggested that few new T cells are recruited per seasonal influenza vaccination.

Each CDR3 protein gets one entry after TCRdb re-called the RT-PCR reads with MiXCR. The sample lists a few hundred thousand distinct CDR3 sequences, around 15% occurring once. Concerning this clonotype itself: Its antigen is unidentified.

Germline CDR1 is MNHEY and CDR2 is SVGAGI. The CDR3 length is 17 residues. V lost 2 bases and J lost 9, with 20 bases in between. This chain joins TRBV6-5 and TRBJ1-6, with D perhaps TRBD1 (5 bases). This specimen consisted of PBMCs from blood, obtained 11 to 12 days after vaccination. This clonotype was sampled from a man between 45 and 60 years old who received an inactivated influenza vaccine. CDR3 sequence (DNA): TGTGCCAGCAGTTACAGCGGAGGACAAGAGAAGGGTTCACCCCTCCACTTT. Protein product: CASSYSGGQEKGSPLHF.